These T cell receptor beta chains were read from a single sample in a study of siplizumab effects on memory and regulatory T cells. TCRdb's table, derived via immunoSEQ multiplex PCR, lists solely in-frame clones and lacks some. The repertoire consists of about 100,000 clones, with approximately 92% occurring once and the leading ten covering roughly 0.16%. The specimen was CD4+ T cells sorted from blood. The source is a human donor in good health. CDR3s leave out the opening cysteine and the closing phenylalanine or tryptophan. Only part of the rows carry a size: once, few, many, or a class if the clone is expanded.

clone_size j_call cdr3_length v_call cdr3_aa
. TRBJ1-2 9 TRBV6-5 ASSYGYGYT
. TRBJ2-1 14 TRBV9 ASSQTSGGPYNEQF
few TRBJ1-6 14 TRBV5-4 ASSLANGAVNSPLH
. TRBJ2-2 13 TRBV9 ASSVQGSNTGELF
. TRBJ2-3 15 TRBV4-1 ASSHGTSGGSTDTQY
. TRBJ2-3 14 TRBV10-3 AISTTGLDPTDTQY
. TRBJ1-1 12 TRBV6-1 ASREQGQGTEAF
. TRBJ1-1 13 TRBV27 ASSPTDRRNTEAF
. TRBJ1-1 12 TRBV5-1 ASSLVAGTTEAF
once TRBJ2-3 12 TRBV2 ASSQATSTDTQY
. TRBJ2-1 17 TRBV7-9 ASSLTSGGEIRSYNEQF
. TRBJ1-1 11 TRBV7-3 ASSATRGTEAF
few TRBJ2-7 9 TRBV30 AWNSGGRQY
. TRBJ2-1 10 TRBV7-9 ASSFTTNEQF
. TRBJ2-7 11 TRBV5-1 ASSPTGVYEQY
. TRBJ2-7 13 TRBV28 ASSPSGQGHLEQY
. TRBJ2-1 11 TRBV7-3 ASSPGRYNEQF
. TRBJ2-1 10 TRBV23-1 AQGDRDNEQF
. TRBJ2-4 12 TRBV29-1 SVVSRGTENIQY
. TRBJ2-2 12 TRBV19 ASTTDRVSGELF